The clone carrying this T cell receptor (beta chain) is labeled medium-sized. This record comes from a study of T cell repertoires in aging, cancer and after chemotherapy. Multiplex touch-down PCR with TRB-A/B primers amplified rearranged V-D-J TRB sequences. TCRdb independently ran MiXCR on the multiplex PCR reads; one entry per CDR3 protein. The data contain 10,000 to 15,000 distinct CDR3 sequences, approximately 31% of them singletons. The template was genomic DNA from peripheral blood, not RNA. CDR1 is MNHEY, CDR2 SVGAGI, per germline. V was shortened by 2 bases and J by 5 bases, with 9 bases between the two germline ends. CDR3 length equals 13 residues.

The receptor comes from a human donor in good health. The donor label of this sample is uncertain. The specimen sequenced was blood. This sequence joins TRBV6-5 and TRBJ2-5, with D possibly TRBD2 on 5 matching bases. DNA for the CDR3: TGTGCCAGCAGTTACGCTAGCACGGAGACCCAGTACTTC. Amino acid sequence: CASSYASTETQYF.